The 26 T cell receptor beta chains below come from one sample, sequenced in a study of blood T cells in healthy people across ages. Primers used in a second PCR of about 7 to 12 cycles were a sample-barcoded 5' primer and a J-beta primer mix. Each CDR3 protein is one row after TCRdb ran MiXCR on the 5' RACE reads. In the table there are 650,000 to 700,000 distinct CDR3 sequences, 32% of which are singletons. Sample: blood. The receptors come from a woman aged 80 or over in good health.

This clonotype was found a few times. A much larger clone differs by one base, so this may be a read error. This rearrangement joins TRBV20-1 to TRBJ2-1, with 10 bases identical to TRBD2. With 6 bases clipped from V and 3 bases from J, the junction kept 8 bases outside the gene matches. The CDR3 is made up of 15 amino acids. Germline V gives CDR1 DFQATT, CDR2 SNEGSKA (reference sequence). CDR3 DNA sequence: TGCAGTGCGGCATCCCAGCGGGGGGGCTACAATGAGCAGTTCTTC. Protein product: CSAASQRGGYNEQFF.

This clonotype was detected ten times or more. V is TRBV12-3 or TRBV12-4 and J is TRBJ2-2; tentatively, D is TRBD1 (5 bases). V was clipped by 5 bases and J by 4 bases, with 5 bases between them. This CDR3 is 12 amino acids long. This CDR3 is CASSQGTGELFF. The CDR3 bases are TGTGCCAGCAGTCAGGGCACCGGGGAGCTGTTTTTT.

This clonotype was found many times. The chain joins TRBV15 to TRBJ2-3, with D possibly matching TRBD1 (6 bases). This CDR3 is built from 15 residues. Germline CDR1 is LNHNV and CDR2 is YYDKDF (reference sequence). V shed 0 bases and J shed 2 bases, with 9 bases lying between them. The CDR3 sequence: CATSRERTDTDTQYF. For the CDR3, the DNA is TGTGCCACCAGCAGAGAAAGGACAGACACAGATACGCAGTATTTT.

This clonotype was picked up many times. This sequence joins TRBV9 and TRBJ1-2; D is ambiguous. V shed 0 bases and J shed 8 bases, with 8 bases lying between them. This CDR3 is 12 amino acids long. Germline CDR1 reads SGDLS; CDR2 reads YYNGEE. CDR3 in DNA: TGTGCCAGCAGCGTAGTCGACTGGGGCTACACCTTC. Translating it yields CASSVVDWGYTF.

This clonotype showed up just a few times. The chain links TRBV7-2 to TRBJ1-1, with D unclear. The CDR3 length is 14 residues. Trimming cost V 3 bases and J 5 bases, with 13 bases left between them. The germline V gene encodes CDR1 SGHTA and CDR2 FQGNSA. CDR3 in DNA: TGTGCCAGCAGCTTCCCCGCTGGGAGGACTGAAGCTTTCTTT. Translated: CASSFPAGRTEAFF.

The rearrangement joins TRBV6-5 to TRBJ1-1; D uncertain. CDR1 is MNHEY, CDR2 SVGAGI, per germline. Trimming took off 0 bases at V and 0 bases at J, with 14 bases between the two ends. This CDR3 region has 17 residues. The CDR3 nucleotides read TGTGCCAGCAGTTACTCGAAAGGGATTCGGATGAACACTGAAGCTTTCTTT. Its translation is CASSYSKGIRMNTEAFF.

This clonotype was seen many times. The CDR3 protein is CASGGTGELIEQYF. CDR3 coding DNA: TGTGCCAGCGGAGGGACAGGGGAACTCATCGAGCAGTACTTC. V is TRBV7-2 and J is TRBJ2-7; 10 bases match TRBD1. Germline V lookup: CDR1 SGHTA, CDR2 FQGNSA. The CDR3 runs to 14 residues. Unmatched junction bases numbered 10, after V lost 8 bases and J lost 6 bases.

At least ten counts were recorded for this clonotype. The rearrangement links TRBV3-1 to TRBJ2-1; D may be TRBD1 (6 bases). Germline V CDR1 and CDR2: LGHDT, YNNKEL (reference sequence). This CDR3 comprises 16 residues. Trimming left V 4 bases short and J 2 bases short, with 15 bases between. The CDR3 here is CASSPPARTAYNEQFF. The CDR3 nucleotides are TGTGCCAGCAGCCCCCCGGCGCGGACAGCCTACAATGAGCAGTTCTTC.

This clonotype was picked up many times. The gene calls are TRBV29-1 and TRBJ2-7, with D maybe TRBD1 (6 bases). V was shortened by 6 bases and J by 7 bases, with 22 bases between the two germline ends. Per germline, CDR1 SQVTM and CDR2 ANQGSEA. This CDR3 is built from 14 residues. For the CDR3, the DNA is TGCAGCGTCCAACCGTTGGGGGCCTCGAGAGAGCAGTACTTC. This sequence encodes CSVQPLGASREQYF.

The genes are TRBV10-3 and TRBJ1-1; D ambiguous. V lost 3 bases and J lost 1, with 12 bases in between. This CDR3 has 15 amino acids. Germline V gives CDR1 ENHRY, CDR2 SYGVKD. CDR3 coding DNA: TGTGCCATCAGTGACGGAGAAAAACAGAACACTGAAGCTTTCTTT. Translation: CAISDGEKQNTEAFF.

This clonotype was seen many times. The gene calls are TRBV5-1 and TRBJ1-2, with D uncertain. This CDR3 region has 14 residues. V was clipped by 4 bases and J by 8 bases, with 18 bases between them. Germline loops: CDR1 SGHRS, CDR2 YFSETQ. The CDR3 spells CASSVEAAGYGYTF. The CDR3 region has the DNA TGCGCCAGCAGCGTGGAGGCAGCAGGATACGGCTACACCTTC.

As concerns this clonotype: This clone may be a read error of a much larger clone one base away. The chain recombines TRBV5-1 with TRBJ1-2; 8 nucleotides agree with TRBD1. V gave up 4 bases and J gave up 10 bases; unmatched junction bases: 15. The CDR3 sequence is 15 residues long. Germline V gene lookup returns CDR1 SGHRS and CDR2 YFSETQ. CDR3 protein: CASSHWDRPRDVYTF. The DNA for the CDR3 is TGCGCCAGCAGCCATTGGGACAGGCCAAGGGATGTCTACACCTTC.

This clonotype has ten or more counts. V and J are TRBV6-2 or TRBV6-3 and TRBJ2-1, with TRBD2 matching over 8 bases. The CDR3 is made up of 16 amino acids. The germline CDR1 and CDR2 sequences are MNHEY and SVGEGT. V shed 6 bases and J 0 bases; nucleotides not matched to a gene: 7. The CDR3 region has the DNA TGTGCCAGCAGAAAGACTAGCGCGGACTCCTACAATGAGCAGTTCTTC. As protein: CASRKTSADSYNEQFF.

The chain recombines TRBV2 with TRBJ1-1; no firm D call. Germline V gives CDR1 SNHLY, CDR2 FYNNEI. The CDR3 loop spans 14 amino acids. V gave up 3 bases and J gave up 2 bases, with 10 bases separating them. The CDR3 sequence: CASSEFQVNTEAFF. DNA for the CDR3: TGTGCCAGCAGTGAGTTTCAGGTAAACACTGAAGCTTTCTTT.

This clonotype was seen many times. V gene TRBV9 combines with J gene TRBJ2-1; D is ambiguous. Trimming pared 2 bases from V and 10 bases from J, leaving 16 bases between. The CDR3 has 14 residues. The germline CDR1 and CDR2 sequences are SGDLS and YYNGEE. The CDR3 sequence is CASSVGRVSQEQFF. The CDR3 DNA reads TGTGCCAGCAGCGTTGGCCGGGTCAGTCAAGAGCAGTTCTTC.

Many counts were recorded for this clonotype. The chain couples TRBV6-6 to TRBJ2-3, with no clear D. V shed 0 bases and J shed 5 bases, with 6 bases lying between them. Per the germline V gene, CDR1 is MNHNY and CDR2 is SVGAGI (reference sequence). The CDR3 runs to 13 residues. The chain's CDR3 is CASSYSKGDTQYF. The CDR3, as DNA: TGTGCCAGCAGTTACTCGAAGGGAGATACGCAGTATTTT.

This clonotype was seen at least ten times. The CDR3: CSASHQGGYGYTF. The CDR3 DNA sequence: TGCAGTGCTAGCCACCAGGGGGGTTATGGCTACACCTTC. This rearrangement joins TRBV20-1 to TRBJ1-2, with 7 bases matching TRBD1. The V gene end was trimmed by 3 bases and the J gene end by 5 bases; junction bases not matched to a gene: 6. From germline, CDR1 is DFQATT and CDR2 SNEGSKA (reference sequence). The CDR3 runs 13 residues.

This clonotype has a handful of counts. The gene calls are TRBV9 and TRBJ2-2, with D perhaps matching TRBD1 or TRBD2 (6 bases each). Trimming pared 5 bases from V and 7 bases from J, leaving 15 bases between. The CDR3 has 14 amino acids. The germline CDR1 and CDR2 sequences are SGDLS and YYNGEE. Here the CDR3 reads CASRRQEEGGELFF. As DNA, the CDR3 is TGTGCCAGCAGAAGACAGGAGGAGGGCGGGGAGCTGTTTTTT.

This rearrangement joins TRBV9 to TRBJ1-4, with no clear D. Germline V gene sequence: CDR1 SGDLS, CDR2 YYNGEE. This CDR3 has 14 residues. V lost 0 bases and J 5 bases, leaving 8 bases between the germline ends. The CDR3 here is CASSVVRGNEKLFF. The CDR3 DNA reads TGTGCCAGCAGCGTAGTAAGAGGGAATGAAAAACTGTTTTTT.

The CDR3 protein is CASSSGGRVYEQYF. The DNA of the CDR3 is TGCGCCAGCAGCTCGGGAGGCAGGGTGTACGAGCAGTACTTC. The chain couples TRBV5-1 to TRBJ2-7; 7 nucleotides align to TRBD2. With V trimmed by 3 bases and J by 4 bases, 7 bases remained unmatched. The CDR3 is 14 residues long. Germline CDR1 reads SGHRS; CDR2 reads YFSETQ.

This chain connects TRBV24-1 to TRBJ1-2; a weak D match, TRBD1 (5 bases). The CDR3 is 19 residues long. CDR1 is KGHDR, CDR2 SFDVKD, per germline. Trimming cost V 3 bases and J 7 bases, with 29 bases left between them. The CDR3 here is CATSDLPTSRRAVGGGYTF. Here the CDR3 DNA reads TGTGCCACCAGTGATCTGCCCACTTCGCGACGAGCCGTCGGGGGTGGCTACACCTTC.

This clonotype was counted a few times. The gene calls are TRBV7-2 and TRBJ1-1, with D possibly TRBD1 on 6 matching bases. The CDR3 extends over 19 amino acids. Germline CDR1 SGHTA, CDR2 FQGNSA. V lost 5 bases and J 0 bases, leaving 25 bases between the germline ends. The CDR3 DNA sequence: TGTGCCAGCAGCCGACTACTGGGACTAAGGGGGGTAATGAACACTGAAGCTTTCTTT. Amino acids: CASSRLLGLRGVMNTEAFF. Filled out from reference TRBV7-2 and TRBJ1-1, the complete variable domain reads GAGVSQSPSNKVTEKGKDVELRCDPISGHTALYWYRQSLGQGLEFLIYFQGNSAPDKSGLPSDRFSAERTGGSVSTLTIQRTQQEDSAVYLCASSRLLGLRGVMNTEAFFGQGTRLTVV.

This clonotype was recorded at least ten times. The chain carries TRBV20-1 and TRBJ2-1; 8 nucleotides line up with TRBD2. The CDR3 length is 13 residues. Germline loops: CDR1 DFQATT, CDR2 SNEGSKA (reference sequence). After removal of 0 bases from V and 16 bases from J, the junction contained 11 bases not matched to a gene. DNA for the CDR3: TGCAGTGCTAGAGAACTTAGCGGGACCCCTCTCTTCTTC. It encodes CSARELSGTPLFF.

Concerning this clonotype: This may arise from a read error, as a much more abundant clone is one base away. The chain couples TRBV28 to TRBJ2-7; maybe TRBD2 (6 bases). The CDR3 is made up of 17 amino acids. Germline-derived CDR1 and CDR2 are MDHEN and SYDVKM. Trimming cost V 3 bases and J 1 base, with 19 bases left between them. The CDR3 DNA follows: TGTGCCAGCAGTTTCCCTCCTGGCAGGCGGGGATCCTACGAGCAGTACTTC. The encoded protein is CASSFPPGRRGSYEQYF.

This clonotype appeared many times. The chain couples TRBV5-6 to TRBJ2-5, with D perhaps assigned TRBD1 or TRBD2 (5 bases each). Germline lookup yields CDR1 SGHDT and CDR2 YYEEEE. V was shortened by 4 bases and J by 3 bases, with 19 bases between the two germline ends. The CDR3 has 16 amino acids. CDR3 loop: CASSPTVGTNEETQYF. The CDR3 DNA follows: TGTGCCAGCAGCCCCACCGTGGGGACCAATGAAGAGACCCAGTACTTC.

V is TRBV18 and J is TRBJ1-2, with 9 bases lining up with TRBD1. Germline values: CDR1 KGHSH, CDR2 LQKENI. Trimming took 3 bases from V and 4 from J; bases not matched to a gene: 6. This CDR3 region has 15 residues. CDR3 nucleotide sequence: TGTGCCAGCTCACCCCCAGGACAGGGGACCTATGGCTACACCTTC. This codes for CASSPPGQGTYGYTF.